The present entry profiles one T cell receptor beta chain with its context. No antigen is known for it. J gave up 5 bases and V 6 bases, and 8 bases lay outside the gene matches. This CDR3 has 15 residues. The germline V gene encodes CDR1 MDHEN and CDR2 SYDVKM. A second PCR of 7 to 11 cycles used a sample-barcoded 5' primer and a J-beta primer mix. Sequencing yielded, for each sample, at least 2.5 million paired-end reads carrying CDR3. TCRdb reanalysed the 5' RACE reads using MiXCR and keeps one entry per CDR3 protein. The sample lists about 1.5 million distinct CDR3 sequences, 42% occurring once. The data stem from a study of blood T cells in healthy people across ages. Study-wide findings and caveats: Age brought a roughly linear fall in TCR beta diversity measured per million T cells. Naive T cell percentage and TCR beta diversity correlated strongly. When set beside aged donors, long-lived donors presented more naive CD4+ cells and higher diversity.

The chain links TRBV28 to TRBJ1-5; 9 nucleotides align to TRBD1. The sample consisted of blood. The TCR comes from a woman in her late teens or twenties in good health. The CDR3 DNA reads as TGTGCCAGCAGATCCGGGACAGGGATTTATCAGCCCCAGCATTTT. This gives the protein CASRSGTGIYQPQHF.